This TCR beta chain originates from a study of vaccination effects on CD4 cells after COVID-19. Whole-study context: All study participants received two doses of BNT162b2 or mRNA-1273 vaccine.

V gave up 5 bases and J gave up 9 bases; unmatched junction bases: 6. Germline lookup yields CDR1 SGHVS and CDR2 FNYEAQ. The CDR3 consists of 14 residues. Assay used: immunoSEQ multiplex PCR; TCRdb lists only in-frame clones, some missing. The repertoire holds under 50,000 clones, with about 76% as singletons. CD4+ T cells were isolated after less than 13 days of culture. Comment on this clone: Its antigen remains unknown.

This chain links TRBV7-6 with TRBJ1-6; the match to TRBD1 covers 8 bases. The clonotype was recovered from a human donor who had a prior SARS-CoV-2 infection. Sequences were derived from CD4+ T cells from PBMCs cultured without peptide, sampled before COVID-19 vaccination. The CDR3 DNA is TGTGCCAGCAGCCTGGACAGGGTTAGTTCACCCCTCCACTTT. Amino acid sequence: CASSLDRVSSPLHF.